Listed below are T cell receptor beta chains from one sample, sequenced in a study of blood T cell repertoires in COVID-19. Assay used: immunoSEQ multiplex PCR; TCRdb lists only in-frame clones, some missing. The sample carries over 200,000 clones, 84% recorded once. The specimen was PBMCs or T cells enriched from blood (not recorded which). The source is a man aged 55-75 years who had recovered from COVID-19. Each CDR3 is given with its conserved first and last residue. A D gene is named only where the DNA matches it firmly. Part of the rows lack a size; the others show once, few, many or a class for expanded clones.

j_call v_call d_call clone_size cdr3_nt cdr3_aa
TRBJ1-3 TRBV12-5 - - TGTGCTAGTGGTTTGGGTCAGGGTAGCTCTGGAAACACCATATATTTT CASGLGQGSSGNTIYF
TRBJ2-3 TRBV2 TRBD2 once TGTGCCAGCAGTGAACTGGGACTAGCGGGGGCCCCTCCCGATACGCAGTATTTT CASSELGLAGAPPDTQYF
TRBJ2-5 TRBV5-6 - - TGTGCCAGCAGCTTTTTGGACTCAAGGGGGGAGACCCAGTACTTC CASSFLDSRGETQYF
TRBJ1-3 TRBV6-5 - - TGTGCCAGCAGTTTGAAGGGGCAGGACGGAAACACCATATATTTT CASSLKGQDGNTIYF
TRBJ1-2 TRBV5-1 - - TGCGCCAGCAGCTTGGAGGGGCAGATCTATGGCTACACCTTC CASSLEGQIYGYTF
TRBJ2-7 TRBV29-1 TRBD1 - TGCAGCGTCACCGGGACAGCCACCTACGAGCAGTACTTC CSVTGTATYEQYF
TRBJ1-1 TRBV7-9 - - TGTGCCAGCAGCTTAGCGGCAGAATGGACTGAAGCTTTCTTT CASSLAAEWTEAFF
TRBJ2-5 TRBV19 TRBD1 - TGTGCCAGTAGTAGCGAACCGGGACAGACGCACTTC CASSSEPGQTHF
TRBJ2-7 TRBV7-9 - - TGTGCCAGCAGCCCCACCGACAGAACCTACGAGCAGTACTTC CASSPTDRTYEQYF
TRBJ2-3 TRBV5-1 TRBD2 - TGCGCCAGCAGCTTGGAGCGGGGGACTCGCACAGATACGCAGTATTTT CASSLERGTRTDTQYF
TRBJ1-4 TRBV19 - - TGTGCCAGTAGTATCGGCTCAGCGAATGAAAAACTGTTTTTT CASSIGSANEKLFF
TRBJ1-1 TRBV2 - few TGTGCCAGCAGAGACTACAGGGATGGTGAAGCTTTCTTT CASRDYRDGEAFF
TRBJ1-1 TRBV21-1 - few TGTGCCAGCAGCAATATGCCGGGACAGGGGCCCCCGAACACTGAAGCTTTCTTT CASSNMPGQGPPNTEAFF
TRBJ1-1 TRBV5-6 - once TGTGCCAGCAGCTTGGGCGGGGACACTGAAGCTTTCTTT CASSLGGDTEAFF
TRBJ2-7 TRBV5-6 TRBD1 few TGTGCCAGCAGCTCCCGGGACAGGGTGCGGGAGCAGTACTTC CASSSRDRVREQYF
TRBJ1-1 TRBV6-6 - - TGTGCCAGCAGTTATAGATGGGAGACTGAAGCTTTCTTT CASSYRWETEAFF
TRBJ1-2 TRBV5-1 - - TGCGCCAGCAGTTCCGTCGGGGGGGCCAACCAGGGCTACACCTTC CASSSVGGANQGYTF
TRBJ2-3 TRBV29-1 TRBD1 - TGCAGCGTTGTTCGGCAGGGGGCGAATACGCAGTATTTT CSVVRQGANTQYF
TRBJ2-5 TRBV6-5 TRBD1 - TGTGCCAGCAGTTACACACCAGGACAGGGGTGGAAGACCCAGTACTTC CASSYTPGQGWKTQYF
TRBJ2-7 TRBV5-6 - - TGTGCCAGCAGCTGGCCGGTGAGCGGCGAGCAGTACTTC CASSWPVSGEQYF
TRBJ1-1 TRBV7-2 TRBD1 once TGTGCCAGCAGCCCCGGGGACAGCCCGAACACTGAAGCTTTCTTT CASSPGDSPNTEAFF
TRBJ1-6 TRBV5-1 - few TGCGCCAGCAGCATGCTTTCGGGACAACCCTGGCCCCTCCACTTT CASSMLSGQPWPLHF
TRBJ2-7 TRBV5-1 - - TGCGCCAGCAGCCGGGACACCAGCTCCTACGAGCAGTACTTC CASSRDTSSYEQYF